Included here is one T cell receptor (beta chain) sequence, with context. The antigen remains unidentified. The CDR3 covers 12 residues. Per the germline V gene, CDR1 is KGHDR and CDR2 is SFDVKD. Trimming pared 9 bases from V and 3 bases from J, leaving 10 bases between. Researchers isolated CD4+ T cells once 9 to 11 days of culture had elapsed. Participants got two doses of BNT162b2 or mRNA-1273 vaccine. This sample is part of a study of vaccination effects on CD4 cells after COVID-19. Whole-study findings and limits: The study dataset contains few convalescent patients and includes no early post-infection timepoints. Clones induced by infection and by vaccine showed marked clonal contraction late after vaccination.

Measured with immunoSEQ multiplex PCR; TCRdb has only the in-frame clones, and not every one. The data hold 70,000 or so clones, with approximately 73% observed a single time. The sample here was CD4+ T cells from PBMCs cultured without peptide, taken after COVID-19 vaccination. The rearrangement uses TRBV24-1 and TRBJ1-2; a possible D gene is TRBD1 (6 bases). This sequence originates from a human donor who received a COVID-19 vaccine. CDR3 in amino acids: CATAPGDYGYTF. CDR3 bases: TGTGCCACCGCCCCAGGGGACTATGGCTACACCTTC.